These T cell receptor beta chains were read from a single sample in a study of blood T cell repertoires in COVID-19. TCRdb keeps only in-frame clones here, not all; method: immunoSEQ multiplex PCR. This sample has about 200,000 clones, with about 88% found just once. The sample taken for sequencing was peripheral blood. These receptor sequences come from a man between 60 and 70 years old with acute or convalescent COVID-19. CDR3s leave out the opening cysteine and the closing phenylalanine or tryptophan.

TRBJ1-2	TRBV29-1	9	SVSQGDGYT
TRBJ1-2	TRBV4-1	13	ASSPGQGQRKGYT
TRBJ1-3	TRBV12-3/TRBV12-4	9	AGRGGNTIY
TRBJ2-1	TRBV4-2	15	ASSRSPTPGENDEQF
TRBJ2-2	TRBV6-5	13	ASSTGTDNTGELF
TRBJ2-1	TRBV12-5	12	ASGLSGTSGGQF
TRBJ2-1	TRBV5-4	16	ASSTTSGGAWAYNEQF
TRBJ2-5	TRBV5-1	15	ASSSRPAGVAGETQY
TRBJ1-1	TRBV6-5	11	ASRDRGSDEAF
TRBJ2-2	TRBV7-3	14	ASSLQGGLPTGELF
TRBJ2-7	TRBV11-2	12	ASSFTRGGYEQY
TRBJ2-6	TRBV6-2/TRBV6-3	17	ASSAHGGTGGNGANVLT
TRBJ1-4	TRBV4-3	11	ASSQDRNEKLF